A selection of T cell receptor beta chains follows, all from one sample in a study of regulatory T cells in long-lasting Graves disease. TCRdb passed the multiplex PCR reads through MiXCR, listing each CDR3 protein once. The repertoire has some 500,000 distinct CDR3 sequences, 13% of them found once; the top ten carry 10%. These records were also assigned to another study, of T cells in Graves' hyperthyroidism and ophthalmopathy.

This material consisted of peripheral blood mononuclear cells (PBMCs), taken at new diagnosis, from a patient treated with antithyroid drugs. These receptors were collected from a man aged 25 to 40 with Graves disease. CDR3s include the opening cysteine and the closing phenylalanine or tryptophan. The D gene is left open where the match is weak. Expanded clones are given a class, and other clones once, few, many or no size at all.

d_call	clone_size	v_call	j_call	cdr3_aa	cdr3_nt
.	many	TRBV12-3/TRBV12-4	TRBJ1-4	CASKVSTNEKLFF	TGTGCCAGCAAGGTATCAACTAATGAAAAACTGTTTTTT
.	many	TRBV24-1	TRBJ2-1	CATSDSEVYELDEQFF	TGTGCCACCAGTGATTCGGAGGTCTACGAACTTGATGAGCAGTTCTTC
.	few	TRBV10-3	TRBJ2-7	CAIARDKGHEQYF	TGTGCCATCGCCCGGGACAAGGGCCACGAGCAGTACTTC
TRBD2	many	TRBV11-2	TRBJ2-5	CASSSGLKETQYF	TGTGCCAGCAGCTCGGGACTAAAGGAGACCCAGTACTTC
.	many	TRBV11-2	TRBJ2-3	CASSPTAPGDTQYF	TGTGCCAGCAGCCCGACGGCTCCGGGGGATACGCAGTATTTT
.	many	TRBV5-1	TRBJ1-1	CASSPREANTEAFF	TGCGCCAGCAGCCCCCGGGAGGCGAACACTGAAGCTTTCTTT
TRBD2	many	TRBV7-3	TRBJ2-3	CASSPFSGTTDTQYF	TGTGCCAGCAGCCCGTTTAGCGGGACCACAGATACGCAGTATTTT
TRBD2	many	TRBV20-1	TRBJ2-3	CSASDMGASGNPTDTQYF	TGCAGTGCTAGCGATATGGGTGCTAGCGGGAACCCCACAGATACGCAGTATTTT
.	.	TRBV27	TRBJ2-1	CASSLSSRFYEQFF	TGTGCCAGCAGTTTATCGAGTCGGTTCTATGAGCAGTTCTTC
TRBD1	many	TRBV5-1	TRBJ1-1	CASSLIGQGAGTEAFF	TGCGCCAGCAGCTTGATCGGACAGGGAGCGGGAACTGAAGCTTTCTTT
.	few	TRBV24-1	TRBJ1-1	CATRQLFNTEAFF	TGTGCCACCAGGCAACTTTTTAACACTGAAGCTTTCTTT
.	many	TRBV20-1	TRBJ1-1	CSARRGMNTEAFF	TGCAGTGCTAGAAGGGGGATGAACACTGAAGCTTTCTTT
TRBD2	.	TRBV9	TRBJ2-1	CASSVGRTSRKVEQFF	TGTGCCAGCAGCGTAGGGAGGACTAGCAGGAAGGTTGAGCAGTTCTTC
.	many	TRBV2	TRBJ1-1	CASSGDRVTEAFF	TGTGCCAGCAGTGGAGATAGGGTCACTGAAGCTTTCTTT
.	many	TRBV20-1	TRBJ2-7	CSAPPDSAYEQYF	TGCAGTGCTCCCCCTGACAGCGCCTACGAGCAGTACTTC
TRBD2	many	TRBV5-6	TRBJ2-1	CASSFSPGGPQFF	TGTGCCAGCAGCTTCTCTCCGGGAGGGCCGCAGTTCTTC
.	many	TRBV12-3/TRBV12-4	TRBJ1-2	CASSRSTGTNYGYTF	TGTGCCAGCAGCCGGTCCACAGGAACTAACTATGGCTACACCTTC
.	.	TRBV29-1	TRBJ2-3	CSVGREWRDTQYF	TGCAGCGTTGGTCGGGAGTGGAGAGATACGCAGTATTTT
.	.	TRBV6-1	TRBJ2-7	CASSRKVGVYEQYF	TGTGCCAGCAGCCGGAAAGTAGGGGTATACGAGCAGTACTTC
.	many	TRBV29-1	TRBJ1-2	CSGVRVNGYTF	TGCAGCGGGGTACGAGTCAACGGCTACACCTTC
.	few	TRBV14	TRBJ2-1	CASSQAWTATYNEQFF	TGTGCCAGCAGCCAGGCCTGGACAGCGACCTACAATGAGCAGTTCTTC
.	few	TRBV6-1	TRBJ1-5	CASSESSRGNQPQHF	TGTGCCAGCAGTGAATCTAGCAGGGGAAATCAGCCCCAGCATTTT
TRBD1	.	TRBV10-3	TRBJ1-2	CAIRPGQGVSGYTF	TGTGCCATCAGACCGGGACAGGGGGTTTCTGGCTACACCTTC
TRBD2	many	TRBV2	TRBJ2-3	CASKKWLAGVSDTQYF	TGTGCCAGCAAGAAGTGGCTAGCGGGAGTGTCGGATACGCAGTATTTT
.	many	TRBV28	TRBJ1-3	CASSFPHDESSGNTIYF	TGTGCCAGCAGTTTCCCCCACGACGAGAGCTCTGGAAACACCATATATTTT
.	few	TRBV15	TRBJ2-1	CATSREPLRLSSYNEQFF	TGTGCCACCAGCAGAGAACCCCTCCGGCTGAGCTCCTACAATGAGCAGTTCTTC
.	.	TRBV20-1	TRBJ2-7	CSAISSPGYEQYF	TGCAGTGCTATTTCCAGCCCCGGTTACGAGCAGTACTTC
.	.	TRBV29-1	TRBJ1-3	CSVELMDRKTISGNTIYF	TGCAGCGTTGAATTGATGGACAGAAAAACAATCTCTGGAAACACCATATATTTT
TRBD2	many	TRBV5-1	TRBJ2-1	CASSLGTSGTYNEQFF	TGCGCCAGCAGCTTGGGGACTAGCGGGACTTACAATGAGCAGTTCTTC
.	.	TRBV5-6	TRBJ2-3	CASSSQQRARADTQYF	TGTGCCAGCAGCTCGCAACAGCGGGCGCGTGCAGATACGCAGTATTTT
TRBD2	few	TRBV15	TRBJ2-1	CATSRVFGRADNERFF	TGTGCCACCAGCAGAGTTTTCGGGAGGGCCGATAATGAGCGGTTCTTC
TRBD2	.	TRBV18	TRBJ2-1	CASSPPSGTYNEQFF	TGTGCCAGCTCACCCCCTAGCGGGACCTACAATGAGCAGTTCTTC
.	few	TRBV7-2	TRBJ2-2	CASSLVGGITGELFF	TGTGCCAGCAGCTTAGTAGGAGGGATCACCGGGGAGCTGTTTTTT
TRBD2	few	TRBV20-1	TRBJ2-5	CSARGTRERQETQYF	TGCAGTGCTAGAGGAACGCGGGAGAGGCAAGAGACCCAGTACTTC
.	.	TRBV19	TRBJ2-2	CASGLKRSALAGELFF	TGTGCCAGTGGCCTTAAAAGGTCCGCATTGGCCGGGGAGCTGTTTTTT
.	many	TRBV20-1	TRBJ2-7	CSAGGRGAEQYF	TGCAGTGCTGGGGGGCGAGGGGCCGAGCAGTACTTC
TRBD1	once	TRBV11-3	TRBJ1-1	CASSPQGQGRTEAFF	TGTGCCAGCAGCCCACAGGGACAGGGCCGGACTGAAGCTTTCTTT
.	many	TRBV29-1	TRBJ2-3	CSVVSGTHTPFSTDTQYF	TGCAGCGTTGTCTCCGGGACTCACACCCCCTTTAGCACAGATACGCAGTATTTT
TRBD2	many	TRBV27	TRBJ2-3	CASSLYRTSGLEYF	TGTGCCAGCAGTTTATATCGGACTAGCGGTTTAGAGTATTTT
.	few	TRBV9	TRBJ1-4	CASSVKAGPEEKLFF	TGTGCCAGCAGCGTAAAGGCAGGGCCCGAAGAAAAACTGTTTTTT
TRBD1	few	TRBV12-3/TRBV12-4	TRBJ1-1	CASRLGGTGPRTEAFF	TGTGCCAGCAGGCTGGGCGGGACAGGGCCCCGCACTGAAGCTTTCTTT
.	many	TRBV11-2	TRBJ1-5	CASSLGREAMGQPQHF	TGTGCCAGCAGCTTAGGGCGAGAGGCGATGGGGCAGCCCCAGCATTTT
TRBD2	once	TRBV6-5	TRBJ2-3	CASSYSNRGEEVDTQYF	TGTGCCAGCAGTTACTCGAATCGGGGGGAGGAAGTAGATACGCAGTATTTT
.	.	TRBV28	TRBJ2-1	CASSLFMGEGEQFF	TGTGCCAGCAGTTTATTCATGGGTGAGGGTGAGCAGTTCTTC
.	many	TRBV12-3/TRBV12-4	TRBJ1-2	CASSLGDSFNYGYTF	TGTGCCAGCAGTTTAGGGGATTCCTTTAACTATGGCTACACCTTC
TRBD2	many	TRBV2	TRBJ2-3	CASRELAGLRTDTQYF	TGTGCCAGCAGGGAATTAGCGGGATTGAGGACAGATACGCAGTATTTT
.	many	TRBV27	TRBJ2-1	CASSLSTRGEQFF	TGTGCCAGCAGTTTATCGACCAGGGGTGAGCAGTTCTTC
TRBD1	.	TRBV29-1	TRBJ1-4	CSVWTGRDEKLFF	TGCAGCGTTTGGACAGGGAGGGATGAAAAACTGTTTTTT
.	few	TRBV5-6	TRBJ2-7	CASSGTTYEQYF	TGTGCCAGCAGCGGCACAACCTACGAGCAGTACTTC
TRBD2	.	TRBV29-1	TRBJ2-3	CSVGLGLAAHTTADTQYF	TGCAGCGTTGGCCTCGGACTAGCAGCGCACACGACGGCAGATACGCAGTATTTT
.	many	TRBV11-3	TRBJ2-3	CASSLGGDGTDTQYF	TGTGCCAGCAGCTTAGGGGGGGATGGCACAGATACGCAGTATTTT
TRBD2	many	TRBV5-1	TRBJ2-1	CASSPSSGIGSNEQFF	TGCGCCAGCAGCCCATCTAGCGGGATTGGGTCGAATGAGCAGTTCTTC
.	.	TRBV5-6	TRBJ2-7	CASSLALDSTYEQYF	TGTGCCAGCAGCTTGGCCCTTGACAGTACCTACGAGCAGTACTTC
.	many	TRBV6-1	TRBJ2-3	CASSVSWSTDTQYF	TGTGCCAGCAGTGTAAGCTGGAGCACAGATACGCAGTATTTT
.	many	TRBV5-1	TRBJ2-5	CASSFDLRETQYF	TGTGCCAGCAGTTTTGACCTGAGGGAGACCCAGTACTTC
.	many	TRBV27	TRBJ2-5	CASSLGGNKETQYF	TGTGCCAGCAGTTTAGGCGGGAATAAAGAGACCCAGTACTTC
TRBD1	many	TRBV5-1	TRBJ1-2	CASSADRDGYTF	TGCGCCAGCAGCGCGGACAGGGATGGCTACACCTTC
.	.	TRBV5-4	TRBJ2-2	CASRSRGSDTGELFF	TGTGCCAGCAGGTCCAGGGGCTCGGACACCGGGGAGCTGTTTTTT
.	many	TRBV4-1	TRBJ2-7	CASSQAVILEQYF	TGCGCCAGCAGCCAAGCGGTCATCCTTGAGCAGTACTTC
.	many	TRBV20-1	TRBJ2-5	CSARRGSGETQYF	TGCAGTGCTAGACGGGGATCGGGCGAGACCCAGTACTTC